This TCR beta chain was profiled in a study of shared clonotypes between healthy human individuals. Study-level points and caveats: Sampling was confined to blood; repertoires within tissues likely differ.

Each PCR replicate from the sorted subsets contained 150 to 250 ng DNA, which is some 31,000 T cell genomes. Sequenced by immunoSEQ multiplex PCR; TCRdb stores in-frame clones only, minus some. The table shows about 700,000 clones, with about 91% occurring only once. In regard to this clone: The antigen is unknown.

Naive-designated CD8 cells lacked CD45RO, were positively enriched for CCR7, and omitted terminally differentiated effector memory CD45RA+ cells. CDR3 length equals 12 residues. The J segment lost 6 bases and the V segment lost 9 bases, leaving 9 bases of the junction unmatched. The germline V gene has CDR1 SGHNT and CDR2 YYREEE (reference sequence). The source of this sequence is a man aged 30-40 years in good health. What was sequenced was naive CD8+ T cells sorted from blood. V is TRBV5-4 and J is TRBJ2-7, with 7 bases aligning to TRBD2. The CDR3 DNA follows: TGTGCCACCGGGGAGGGATGGGGCGAGCAGTACTTC. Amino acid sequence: CATGEGWGEQYF.